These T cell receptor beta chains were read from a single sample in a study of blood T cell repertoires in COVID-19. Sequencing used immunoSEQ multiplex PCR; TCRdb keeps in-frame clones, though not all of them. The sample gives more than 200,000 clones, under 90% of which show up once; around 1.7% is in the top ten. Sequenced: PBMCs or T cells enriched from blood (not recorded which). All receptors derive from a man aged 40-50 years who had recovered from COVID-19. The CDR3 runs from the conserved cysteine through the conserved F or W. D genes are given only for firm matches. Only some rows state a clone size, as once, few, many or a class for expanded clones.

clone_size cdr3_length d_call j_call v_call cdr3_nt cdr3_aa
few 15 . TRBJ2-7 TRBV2 TGTGCCAGCAGTGAAGGGGGACTCGCTTCCTACGAGCAGTACTTC CASSEGGLASYEQYF
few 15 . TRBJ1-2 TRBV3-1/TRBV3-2 TGTGCCAGCAGCCAATTGGCAGGGACTAACTATGGCTACACCTTC CASSQLAGTNYGYTF
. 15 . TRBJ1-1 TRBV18 TGTGCCAGCTCACCACCTACAGTTATGAACACTGAAGCTTTCTTT CASSPPTVMNTEAFF
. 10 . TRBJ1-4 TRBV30 TGTGCCTGGGGGAGAGAAAAACTGTTTTTT CAWGREKLFF
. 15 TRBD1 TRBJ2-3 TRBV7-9 TGTGCCAGCAGCCTGGGGACAGGGGGCGCAGATACGCAGTATTTT CASSLGTGGADTQYF
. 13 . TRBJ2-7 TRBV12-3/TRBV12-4 TGTGCCAGCAGCCCCGAGGGAAGCTACGAGCAGTACTTC CASSPEGSYEQYF
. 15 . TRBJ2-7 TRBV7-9 TGTGCCAGCAGCGAACTAGCCCTGAGCTCCTACGAGCAGTACTTC CASSELALSSYEQYF
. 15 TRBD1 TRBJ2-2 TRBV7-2 TGTGCCAGCAGCCTGGGGAACAGGGGCACCGGGGAGCTGTTTTTT CASSLGNRGTGELFF
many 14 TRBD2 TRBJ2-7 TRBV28 TGTGCCAGCAGACTTAGCGGGGTTAGGGACGAGCAGTACTTC CASRLSGVRDEQYF
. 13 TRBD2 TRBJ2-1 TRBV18 TGTGCCAGCTCACCACCTGCTAGCGGGGGTCAGTTCTTC CASSPPASGGQFF
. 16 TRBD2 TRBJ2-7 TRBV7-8 TGTGCCAGCAGCTTAGGAGGAGCGGGAGTGACCTACGAGCAGTACTTC CASSLGGAGVTYEQYF
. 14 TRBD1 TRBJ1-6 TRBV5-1 TGCGCCAGCAGCTTGGACAGGGGATGGTCACCCCTCCACTTT CASSLDRGWSPLHF
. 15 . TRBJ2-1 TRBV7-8 TGTGCCAGCAGCTTAGTTTTGCTAGCTATTGGTGAGCAGTTCTTC CASSLVLLAIGEQFF
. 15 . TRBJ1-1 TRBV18 TGTGCCAGCTCGGGGGCCGGGGGGCGGAACACTGAAGCTTTCTTT CASSGAGGRNTEAFF
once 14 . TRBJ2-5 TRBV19 TGTGCCAGTAGTATCCTTGACAGCCAAGAGACCCAGTACTTC CASSILDSQETQYF
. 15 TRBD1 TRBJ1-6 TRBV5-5 TGTGCCAGCAGCCCGGGACAGACCTATAATTCACCCCTCCACTTT CASSPGQTYNSPLHF
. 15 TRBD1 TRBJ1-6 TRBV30 TGTGCCTGGGGAAGCCTCCAGGGGGACAATTCACCCCTCCACTTT CAWGSLQGDNSPLHF
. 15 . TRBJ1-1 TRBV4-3 TGCGCCAGCAGCCAAGACCGTCATAGGAACACTGAAGCTTTCTTT CASSQDRHRNTEAFF
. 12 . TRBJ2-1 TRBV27 TGTGCCAGCAGCCGACCCCAGGGGGAGCAGTTCTTC CASSRPQGEQFF
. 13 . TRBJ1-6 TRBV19 TGTGCCAGTAGTATAGGCCAGAATTCACCCCTCCACTTT CASSIGQNSPLHF
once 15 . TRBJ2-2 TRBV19 TGTGCCAGTAGTCGACAGCCAACGAACACCGGGGAGCTGTTTTTT CASSRQPTNTGELFF
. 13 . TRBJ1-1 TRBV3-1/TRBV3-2 TGTGCCAGCAGCCAAGAGAGGAACACTGAAGCTTTCTTT CASSQERNTEAFF
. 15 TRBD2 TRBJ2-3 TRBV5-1 TGCGCCAGCAGCTTGGTGGCTAGCGGTTCAGATACGCAGTATTTT CASSLVASGSDTQYF
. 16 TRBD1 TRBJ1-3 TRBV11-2 TGTGCCAGCAGCCTTACAGGGGTAGTCTCTGGAAACACCATATATTTT CASSLTGVVSGNTIYF
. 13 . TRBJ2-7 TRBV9 TGTGCCAGCAGCGTAGGTCCGGGTCGAGAGCAGTACTTC CASSVGPGREQYF
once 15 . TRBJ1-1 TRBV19 TGTGCCAGTAGTTGGATAGGACAGAAGAACACTGAAGCTTTCTTT CASSWIGQKNTEAFF
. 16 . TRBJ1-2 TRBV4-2 TGTGCCAGCAGCCAAGCAGGGGCTATAGCTAACTATGGCTACACCTTC CASSQAGAIANYGYTF
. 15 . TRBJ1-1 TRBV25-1 TGTGCCAGCAGTGAATTGGACAGCACGAACACTGAAGCTTTCTTT CASSELDSTNTEAFF
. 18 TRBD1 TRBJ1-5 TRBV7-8 TGTGCCAGCAGCTCAAACCGGGACAGGATTATTAGCAATCAGCCCCAGCATTTT CASSSNRDRIISNQPQHF
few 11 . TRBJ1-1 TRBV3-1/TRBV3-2 TGTGCCAGCAGATTGGGAGATGAAGCTTTCTTT CASRLGDEAFF
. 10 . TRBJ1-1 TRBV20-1 TGCAGTGCTCTGCTCGGTGAAGCTTTCTTT CSALLGEAFF
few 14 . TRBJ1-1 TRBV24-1 TGTGCCACCAGTGATGGGCAGTCCTACACTGAAGCTTTCTTT CATSDGQSYTEAFF
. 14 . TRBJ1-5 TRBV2 TGTGCCAGCAGTCGACAGAGCGGGGATCAGCCCCAGCATTTT CASSRQSGDQPQHF
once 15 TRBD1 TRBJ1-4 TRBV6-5 TGTGCCAGCAGGAGAGGGACAGGGGGAGGGGAAAAACTGTTTTTT CASRRGTGGGEKLFF
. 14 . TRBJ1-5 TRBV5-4 TGTGCCAGCAGCCCGAAAGACAGGAATCAGCCCCAGCATTTT CASSPKDRNQPQHF
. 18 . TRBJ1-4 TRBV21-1 TGTGCCAGCAGCAGAAGGACAGCGATGGATCTAGCTAATGAAAAACTGTTTTTT CASSRRTAMDLANEKLFF
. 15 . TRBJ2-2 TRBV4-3 TGCGCCAGCAGCCAAGGAGGGGGGGTGGCCGGGGAGCTGTTTTTT CASSQGGGVAGELFF
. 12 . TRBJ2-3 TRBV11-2 TGTGCCAGCAGCTTTGCGACAGATACGCAGTATTTT CASSFATDTQYF
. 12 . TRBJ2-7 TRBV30 TGTGCCTGGAGAGGTGAGAGGCAAGGACAGTACTTC CAWRGERQGQYF
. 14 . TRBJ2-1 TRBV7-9 TGTGCCAGCAGCTTCAGGGGTAGTTTCAATGAGCAGTTCTTC CASSFRGSFNEQFF
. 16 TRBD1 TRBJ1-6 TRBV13 TGTGCCAGCAGCTTATGGGGGACAGGGTATAATTCACCCCTCCACTTT CASSLWGTGYNSPLHF
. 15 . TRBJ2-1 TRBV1 TGCACCAGGAAGAATCGCGGGGGATCCTACAATGAGCAGTTCTTC CTRKNRGGSYNEQFF
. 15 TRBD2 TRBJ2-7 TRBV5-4 TGTGCCAGCAGCTTGAAGCGGGAGTTACCTTACGAGCAGTACTTC CASSLKRELPYEQYF
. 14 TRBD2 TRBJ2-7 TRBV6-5 TGTGCCAGCAGTTACTGGACTAGCGGGAGTGAGCAGTACTTC CASSYWTSGSEQYF
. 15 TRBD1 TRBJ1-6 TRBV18 TGTGCCAGCTCACCAGCAGGGGGAATTGATTCACCCCTCCACTTT CASSPAGGIDSPLHF
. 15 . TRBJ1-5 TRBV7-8 TGTGCCAGCAGCATTAACATAATTAGCAATCAGCCCCAGCATTTT CASSINIISNQPQHF
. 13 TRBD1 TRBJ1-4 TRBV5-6 TGTGCCACCACGGACAGGGAGAATGAAAAACTGTTTTTT CATTDRENEKLFF
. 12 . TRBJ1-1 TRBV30 TGTGCCTGGAGTGCAGGGAACACTGAAGCTTTCTTT CAWSAGNTEAFF
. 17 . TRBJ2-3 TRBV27 TGTGCCAGCAGGCTTAAATGGGGCAACGGGCGCACAGATACGCAGTATTTT CASRLKWGNGRTDTQYF
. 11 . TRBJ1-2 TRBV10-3 TGTGCCATCAGTGAGTTTCAGGGCTACACCTTC CAISEFQGYTF
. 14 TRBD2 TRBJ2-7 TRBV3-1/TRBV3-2 TGTGCCAGCAGTGGACTAGCGGAGAACTACGAGCAGTACTTC CASSGLAENYEQYF